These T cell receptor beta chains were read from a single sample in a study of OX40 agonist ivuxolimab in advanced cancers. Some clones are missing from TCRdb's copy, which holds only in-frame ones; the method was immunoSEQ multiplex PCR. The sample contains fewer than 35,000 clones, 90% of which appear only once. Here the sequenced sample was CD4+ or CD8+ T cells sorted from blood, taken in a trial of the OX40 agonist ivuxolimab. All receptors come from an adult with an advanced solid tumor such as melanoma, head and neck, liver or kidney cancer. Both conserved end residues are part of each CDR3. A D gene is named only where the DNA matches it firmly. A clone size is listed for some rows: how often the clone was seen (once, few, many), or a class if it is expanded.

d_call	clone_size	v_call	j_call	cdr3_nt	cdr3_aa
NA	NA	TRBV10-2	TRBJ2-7	TGCGCCAGCAGTCTGGACAGACCCGTAAACTACGAGCAGTACTTC	CASSLDRPVNYEQYF
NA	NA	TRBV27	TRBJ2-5	TGTGCCAGCAGTTGGGGAACAGGCCGTCAAGAGACCCAGTACTTC	CASSWGTGRQETQYF
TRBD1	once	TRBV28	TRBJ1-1	TGTGCCAGCAGTTTTACAGGGGGAGGGACTGAAGCTTTCTTT	CASSFTGGGTEAFF
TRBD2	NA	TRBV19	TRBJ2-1	TGTGCCAGTAGTAAAATTACGGGAGGGCCCTCCTACAATGAGCAGTTCTTC	CASSKITGGPSYNEQFF
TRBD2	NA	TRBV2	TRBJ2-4	TGTGCCAGCAGTGAAGGATCCCCCGGCCCGGGACTAGCCTTACTAGCCAAAAACATTCAGTACTTC	CASSEGSPGPGLALLAKNIQYF
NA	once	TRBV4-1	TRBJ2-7	TGCGCCAGCAGCCAAGGCGACGCAGACTACGAGCAGTACTTC	CASSQGDADYEQYF
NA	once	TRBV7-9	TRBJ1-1	TGTGCCAGCAGCTTAGGAGCCGGGACCGAGAACACTGAAGCTTTCTTT	CASSLGAGTENTEAFF
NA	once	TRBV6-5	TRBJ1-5	TGTGCCAGCAACCGAGGGGGTAGCAATCAGCCCCAGCATTTT	CASNRGGSNQPQHF
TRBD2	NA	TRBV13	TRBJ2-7	TGTGCCAGCAGCTCGCCGACTAGCGGGAGTGGCGAGCAGTACTTC	CASSSPTSGSGEQYF
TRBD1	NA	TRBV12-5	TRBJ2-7	TGTGCTAGTGGTTCCTGGACAGGGAGCCCCTACGAGCAGTACTTC	CASGSWTGSPYEQYF
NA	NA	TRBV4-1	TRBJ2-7	TGCGCCAGCAGCCAAGATTGGGGTGGCGAGCAGTACTTC	CASSQDWGGEQYF
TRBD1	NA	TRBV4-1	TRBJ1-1	TGCGCCAGCAGCCAGGGGACTTTTCAGGGGGGTGAAGCTTTCTTT	CASSQGTFQGGEAFF
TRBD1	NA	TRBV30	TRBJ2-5	TGTGCCTGGACCCCGGGACAGGGTTTCGGAGAGACCCAGTACTTC	CAWTPGQGFGETQYF
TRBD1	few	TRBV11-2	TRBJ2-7	TGTGCCAGCAGCTTCTCCGGGACAGGGGGTCGCTACGAGCAGTACTTC	CASSFSGTGGRYEQYF
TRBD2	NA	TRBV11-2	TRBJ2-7	TGTGCCAGCAGCTCGAATAGCGGGAGGCGGTACGAGCAGTACTTC	CASSSNSGRRYEQYF
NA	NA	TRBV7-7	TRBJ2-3	TGTGCCAGCAGCTCGGCTGGCACAGATACGCAGTATTTT	CASSSAGTDTQYF
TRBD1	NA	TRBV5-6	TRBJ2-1	TGTGCCAGCAGCCTTGGGACAGGCTATGAGCAGTTCTTC	CASSLGTGYEQFF
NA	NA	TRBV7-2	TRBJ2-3	TGTGCCAGCAGCTTATCGGTTTGGTTGGGCACAGATACGCAGTATTTT	CASSLSVWLGTDTQYF
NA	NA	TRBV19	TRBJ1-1	TGTGCCAGTAGTATTTCCAGCGTAGGGGGAACTGAAGCTTTCTTT	CASSISSVGGTEAFF
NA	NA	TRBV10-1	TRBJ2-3	TGCGCCAGCAGTGAGTCGCCGGGGCCTAGCACAGATACGCAGTATTTT	CASSESPGPSTDTQYF
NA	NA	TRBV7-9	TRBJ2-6	TGTGCCAGCCCATACTTTGGGCTCGGGGCCAACGTCCTGACTTTC	CASPYFGLGANVLTF
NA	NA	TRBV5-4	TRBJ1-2	TGTGCCAGCAGCTTGCTCGGGTTATCGAACTATGGCTACACCTTC	CASSLLGLSNYGYTF
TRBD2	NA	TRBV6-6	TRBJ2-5	TGTGCCAGCAGTCTGGGACTAGCGGGAGAGACCCAGTACTTC	CASSLGLAGETQYF
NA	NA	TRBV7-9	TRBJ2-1	TGTGCCAGCAGCTTAGAGGGCTCCACAAGATACTACAATGAGCAGTTCTTC	CASSLEGSTRYYNEQFF
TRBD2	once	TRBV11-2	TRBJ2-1	TGTGCCAGCACCTTAGCGGGAGTTGCGAATGAGCAGTTCTTC	CASTLAGVANEQFF
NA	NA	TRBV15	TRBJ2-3	TGTGCCACCAGCAGAGGGTGGCAGTTCACAGATACGCAGTATTTT	CATSRGWQFTDTQYF
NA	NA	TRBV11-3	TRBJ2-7	TGTGCCAGCAGCTTAGAGCAGGGGATCTCCTACGAGCAGTACTTC	CASSLEQGISYEQYF
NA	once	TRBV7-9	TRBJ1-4	TGTGCCAGCAGCTTTGATAAGACAGGTGCAACTAATGAAAAACTGTTTTTT	CASSFDKTGATNEKLFF
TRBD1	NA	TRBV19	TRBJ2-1	TGTGCCAGTAGTAAGGGACAGGGGTGGACCCTCTACAATGAGCAGTTCTTC	CASSKGQGWTLYNEQFF
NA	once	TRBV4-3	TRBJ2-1	TGCGCCAGCAGCCCGGGGCCCTCTGGGGTCAGAAACAATGAGCAGTTCTTC	CASSPGPSGVRNNEQFF
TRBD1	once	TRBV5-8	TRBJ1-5	TGTGCCAGCAGCTTGAATCCCCGGTACATAGGGGGCGACCAGCCCCAGCATTTT	CASSLNPRYIGGDQPQHF
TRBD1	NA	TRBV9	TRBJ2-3	TGTGCCAGCAGCGCGTCAACCTGGACAGGGGGCTACCCCGAAGGAGATACGCAGTATTTT	CASSASTWTGGYPEGDTQYF
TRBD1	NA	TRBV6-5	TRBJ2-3	TGTGCCAGCAGCCTGCAGGGGGCTTTCACAGATACGCAGTATTTT	CASSLQGAFTDTQYF
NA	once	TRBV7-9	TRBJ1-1	TGTGCCAGCAGCTTAGGTGGGATCGCTGAAGCTTTCTTT	CASSLGGIAEAFF
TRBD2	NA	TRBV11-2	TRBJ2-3	TGTGCCAGCAGCTCCAGACTAGCCCCTAGCACAGATACGCAGTATTTT	CASSSRLAPSTDTQYF
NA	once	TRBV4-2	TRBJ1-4	TGTGCCAGCAGCCAACCCCTCCGGACGGCCAGGAATGAAAAACTGTTTTTT	CASSQPLRTARNEKLFF
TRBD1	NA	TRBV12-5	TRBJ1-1	TGTGCTAGTGGTTTGGTGGGGTGGACAGGGGGAAATACTGAAGCTTTCTTT	CASGLVGWTGGNTEAFF
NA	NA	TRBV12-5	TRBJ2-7	TGTGCTAGTGGTTTCCGGTCTCAGCAGTACTTC	CASGFRSQQYF
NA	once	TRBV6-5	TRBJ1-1	TGTGCCAGCAGTTACGTTCAGGGTACTGAAGCTTTCTTT	CASSYVQGTEAFF
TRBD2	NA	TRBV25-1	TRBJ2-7	TGTGCCAGCAGTGAATATGGACTAGCGGGAGTAGGCGAGCAGTACTTC	CASSEYGLAGVGEQYF
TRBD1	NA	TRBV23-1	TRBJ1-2	TGCGCCAGCAGTCAATATAAGACAGGGGCGGACTATGGCTACACCTTC	CASSQYKTGADYGYTF
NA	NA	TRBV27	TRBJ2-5	TGTGCCAGCAGTTTAGGGGGAGGGGGGGAGACCCAGTACTTC	CASSLGGGGETQYF
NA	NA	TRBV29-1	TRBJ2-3	TGCAGCGCTGGGGGCCTGGATACGCAGTATTTT	CSAGGLDTQYF
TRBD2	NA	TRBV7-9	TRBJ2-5	TGTGCCAGCAGCTTAAGACTAGCGGGAAGTCCGGAGACCCAGTACTTC	CASSLRLAGSPETQYF
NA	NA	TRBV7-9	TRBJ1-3	TGTGCCAGCACCAGGGGCGCGGGGGCAGGAGGAAACACCATATATTTT	CASTRGAGAGGNTIYF
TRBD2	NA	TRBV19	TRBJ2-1	TGTGCCAGTAGTATTTTCCCCGGGACTAGCGATTACAATGAGCAGTTCTTC	CASSIFPGTSDYNEQFF
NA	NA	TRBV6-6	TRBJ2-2	TGTGCCAGCAGTTACTCGAACACCGGGGAGCTGTTTTTT	CASSYSNTGELFF
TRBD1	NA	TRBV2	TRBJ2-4	TGTGCCGGACACCGGGACAGAAGTAAAAACATTCAGTACTTC	CAGHRDRSKNIQYF
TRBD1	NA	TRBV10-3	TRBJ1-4	TGTGCCATCAGTGACGGCGGACAGGGTCTTGCTAATGAAAAACTGTTTTTT	CAISDGGQGLANEKLFF